Included here is one T cell receptor (beta chain) sequence, with context. The data derive from a study of blood T cell repertoires in COVID-19. The table came from immunoSEQ multiplex PCR; TCRdb's copy has only in-frame clones and leaves some out. This sample has some 100,000 clones, with 80% to 90% found just once. Losses at the gene ends were 0 bases for V and 9 bases for J; bases not matched to a gene: 13. The CDR3 loop spans 16 amino acids. Germline values: CDR1 MNHEY, CDR2 SVGEGT. Material: peripheral blood. The sequence derives from a man aged 50 to 59 with COVID-19, enrolled during active disease. The chain links TRBV6-2 or TRBV6-3 to TRBJ1-2; 7 bases agree with TRBD1. The CDR3 reads CASSYSILLGGQRYTF. The CDR3 nucleotides are TGTGCCAGCAGTTACTCGATTCTCTTAGGGGGCCAGCGCTACACCTTC.